The 24 T cell receptor beta chains presented below share a single source sample, sequenced in a study of blood T cell repertoires in COVID-19. Here immunoSEQ multiplex PCR was the method, and the copy in TCRdb shows in-frame clones only, minus some. The sample contains nearly 250,000 clones, roughly four fifths of which appear only once. Sequencing input: peripheral blood. The receptors shown here come from a woman older than 75 with acute or convalescent COVID-19.

The V gene is TRBV11-3, the J gene TRBJ1-1; 10 bases are shared with TRBD1. Per germline, CDR1 SGHNT and CDR2 YENEEA. The CDR3 runs to 16 residues. The V and J ends lost 4 bases and 0 bases, in that order; junction bases with no gene match: 5. The CDR3 DNA is TGTGCCAGCAGCTGGGACAGGGGATCCATGAACACTGAAGCTTTCTTT. The encoded protein is CASSWDRGSMNTEAFF.

This clone occurred once. The rearrangement joins TRBV6-2 or TRBV6-3 to TRBJ1-1; the D is unclear. Germline CDR1 MNHEY, CDR2 SVGEGT. This CDR3 spans 13 amino acids. Trimming stripped 5 bases from V and 2 bases from J, with 9 bases between. CDR3 protein: CASSRRYNTEAFF. CDR3 sequence (DNA): TGTGCCAGCAGTCGGAGGTACAACACTGAAGCTTTCTTT.

The sample holds one count of this clone. The genes are TRBV3-1 (or the pseudogene TRBV3-2) and TRBJ2-2; 10 nucleotides agree with TRBD2. Germline V gene lookup returns CDR1 LGHDT and CDR2 YNNKEL (reference sequence). The trim removed 8 bases at V and 5 bases at J, leaving 11 bases unmatched. The CDR3 is made up of 16 amino acids. In DNA, the CDR3 is TGTGCCAGCCGATCTCGCGGTAGCGGGGGGACCGGGGAGCTGTTTTTT. Protein sequence: CASRSRGSGGTGELFF.

The J gene is TRBJ1-6, the V gene TRBV7-2, with D perhaps TRBD1 (6 bases). This CDR3 comprises 15 residues. With 2 bases removed from V and 7 bases from J, the gap between germline ends came to 12 bases. The germline gives CDR1 SGHTA, CDR2 FQGNSA. The CDR3 sequence is CASSLTAQGNSPLHF. Written as DNA, the CDR3 is TGTGCCAGCAGCTTAACGGCCCAGGGGAATTCACCCCTCCACTTT.

The chain carries TRBV6-5 and TRBJ1-1; a possible D gene is TRBD1 (6 bases). Germline V gene data show CDR1 as MNHEY and CDR2 as SVGAGI. V was shortened by 0 bases and J by 7 bases, with 15 bases between the two germline ends. The CDR3 has 15 residues. The CDR3 is CASSYSRGAQVEAFF. For the CDR3, the DNA is TGTGCCAGCAGTTACTCCCGGGGGGCGCAAGTTGAAGCTTTCTTT.

This clone was observed a few times. The rearrangement uses TRBV2 and TRBJ1-2; the match to TRBD1 covers 9 bases. The V segment lost 5 bases and the J segment 7 bases; nucleotides outside the gene matches: 5. The CDR3 is 13 residues long. Germline CDR1 and CDR2: SNHLY and FYNNEI. The CDR3 bases are TGTGCCAGCAGTTACCTGGACAGGGGTGGCTACACCTTC. Translation: CASSYLDRGGYTF.

In this sample, this clone turned up many times. V gene TRBV7-2 combines with J gene TRBJ2-2, with D maybe TRBD1 (6 bases). Germline V lookup: CDR1 SGHTA, CDR2 FQGNSA. The CDR3 is 14 amino acids. Trimming left V 6 bases short and J 1 base short, with 9 bases between. The CDR3 reads CASRGHQNTGELFF. The DNA of the CDR3 is TGTGCCAGCAGGGGACACCAGAACACCGGGGAGCTGTTTTTT. Full variable domain (rest looked up from reference TRBV7-2 and TRBJ2-2): GAGVSQSPSNKVTEKGKDVELRCDPISGHTALYWYRQSLGQGLEFLIYFQGNSAPDKSGLPSDRFSAERTGGSVSTLTIQRTQQEDSAVYLCASRGHQNTGELFFGEGSRLTVL.

The chain recombines TRBV3-1 (or the pseudogene TRBV3-2) with TRBJ2-3, with 8 bases aligning to TRBD2. The trim removed 4 bases at V and 3 bases at J, leaving 6 bases unmatched. From germline, CDR1 is LGHDT and CDR2 YNNKEL (reference sequence). This CDR3 comprises 15 residues. This chain's CDR3 is CASSRGTRETDTQYF. The CDR3, as DNA: TGTGCCAGCAGCCGGGGGACTAGAGAGACAGATACGCAGTATTTT.

The V call is TRBV28, the J call TRBJ1-3; 10 bases agree with TRBD1. Losses at the gene ends were 1 base for V and 0 bases for J; bases not matched to a gene: 3. The CDR3 runs 17 residues. CDR1 and CDR2 from the germline V gene are MDHEN and SYDVKM. In DNA form, the CDR3 reads TGTGCCAGCAGTTTATCCGGGACAGGGGACTCTGGAAACACCATATATTTT. This encodes CASSLSGTGDSGNTIYF.

This chain joins TRBV28 and TRBJ1-5; a possible D gene is TRBD1 (6 bases). The CDR3 loop spans 16 amino acids. From germline, CDR1 is MDHEN and CDR2 SYDVKM. Trimming stripped 6 bases from V and 0 bases from J, with 15 bases between. The CDR3 DNA is TGTGCCAGCAGGTGGGGGGGGCGGGTTAGCAATCAGCCCCAGCATTTT. Its translation: CASRWGGRVSNQPQHF. Variable domain in full (rest from reference TRBV28 and TRBJ1-5): DVKVTQSSRYLVKRTGEKVFLECVQDMDHENMFWYRQDPGLGLRLIYFSYDVKMKEKGDIPEGYSVSREKKERFSLILESASTNQTSMYLCASRWGGRVSNQPQHFGDGTRLSIL.

This sequence joins TRBV28 and TRBJ1-4, with a tentative D call TRBD1 (5 bases). This CDR3 region has 16 residues. Germline CDR1 MDHEN, CDR2 SYDVKM. V was cut by 7 bases and J by 2 bases, with 17 bases left in between. CDR3 sequence (DNA): TGTGCCAGCAATGGCGGGACCGCGTCGACTAATGAAAAACTGTTTTTT. Residues: CASNGGTASTNEKLFF. Drawing the rest from reference TRBV28 and TRBJ1-4, the complete variable domain is DVKVTQSSRYLVKRTGEKVFLECVQDMDHENMFWYRQDPGLGLRLIYFSYDVKMKEKGDIPEGYSVSREKKERFSLILESASTNQTSMYLCASNGGTASTNEKLFFGSGTQLSVL.

This chain joins TRBV3-1 (or the pseudogene TRBV3-2) and TRBJ1-1, with D possibly matching TRBD1 (5 bases). Trimming took off 5 bases at V and 4 bases at J, with 14 bases between the two ends. The CDR3 is 14 amino acids. Germline CDR1 LGHDT, CDR2 YNNKEL (reference sequence). CDR3 residues: CASSSGWGGTEAFF. The CDR3 region has the DNA TGTGCCAGCAGCTCAGGGTGGGGGGGCACTGAAGCTTTCTTT.

The chain couples TRBV7-2 to TRBJ1-1; D gene uncertain. The CDR3 has 12 residues. Trimming shortened V by 0 bases and J by 7 bases, and 6 bases separated the two germline ends. Germline assignment: CDR1 SGHTA and CDR2 FQGNSA. CDR3 region: CASSLAVGEAFF. The CDR3 region has the DNA TGTGCCAGCAGCTTAGCGGTCGGTGAAGCTTTCTTT.

The table lists this clone with a few counts. This chain connects TRBV6-6 to TRBJ2-1, with 7 bases fitting TRBD2. V shed 6 bases, J shed 0 bases, and the junction held 5 bases outside the gene matches. Germline CDR1 reads MNHNY; CDR2 reads SVGAGI (reference sequence). The length of the CDR3 is 15 residues. The CDR3, as DNA: TGTGCCAGCAGACGGACTAGTCTCTCCTACAATGAGCAGTTCTTC. Its translation is CASRRTSLSYNEQFF.

V is TRBV3-1 (or the pseudogene TRBV3-2) and J is TRBJ2-3; D remains ambiguous. From germline, CDR1 is LGHDT and CDR2 YNNKEL (reference sequence). Trimming took off 0 bases at V and 5 bases at J, with 9 bases between the two ends. The CDR3 totals 14 residues. The CDR3 is CASSQDLGEDTQYF. CDR3 bases: TGTGCCAGCAGCCAAGACTTAGGAGAAGATACGCAGTATTTT.

The CDR3 region is CASSMGAHHNQPQHF. CDR3 in DNA: TGTGCCAGTAGTATGGGCGCCCACCACAATCAGCCCCAGCATTTT. This chain uses TRBV19 with TRBJ1-5, with no clear D. The germline V and J ends were trimmed by 3 bases and 3 bases, with 12 bases remaining between them. This CDR3 spans 15 amino acids. Germline CDR1 LNHDA, CDR2 SQIVND (reference sequence).

This clone was recorded only once. V is TRBV28 and J is TRBJ1-2, with TRBD1 matching over 7 bases. Trimming at V came to 4 bases and at J to 5 bases, leaving 7 bases not matched to a gene. The CDR3 length is 14 residues. Germline CDR1 reads MDHEN; CDR2 reads SYDVKM. CDR3 in amino acids: CASSSPGQPYGYTF. For the CDR3, the DNA is TGTGCCAGCAGTTCTCCGGGACAGCCGTATGGCTACACCTTC.

The V call is TRBV6-5, the J call TRBJ2-3; 7 bases are a match to TRBD1. Germline V gene sequence: CDR1 MNHEY, CDR2 SVGAGI. The CDR3 loop spans 16 amino acids. Germline trimming cut 2 bases from V and 2 bases from J; bases unmatched to any gene: 7. Here the CDR3 DNA reads TGTGCCAGCAGTTACAGTCGACAGGGACACACAGATACGCAGTATTTT. It specifies CASSYSRQGHTDTQYF.

V and J are TRBV18 and TRBJ2-3; D uncertain. Looked up from germline, CDR1 is KGHSH and CDR2 is LQKENI. The CDR3 covers 14 residues. Trimming took 3 bases from V and 1 from J, leaving 8 bases between them. The CDR3 nucleotides read TGTGCCAGCTCACCGTCCGCGGGCACAGATACGCAGTATTTT. Translation: CASSPSAGTDTQYF.

This clone appeared a single time. This chain joins TRBV7-8 and TRBJ2-1, with TRBD2 matching over 9 bases. From germline, CDR1 is SGHVS and CDR2 FQNEAQ. This CDR3 is built from 14 residues. V lost 1 base, J lost 15 bases, and 10 bases stayed unmatched. The CDR3 loop reads CASSLVSSGENAFF. For the CDR3, the DNA is TGTGCCAGCAGCTTAGTCTCTAGCGGGGAGAATGCGTTCTTC.

The CDR3 here is CASSKALFVTSGSVTGELFF. CDR3 DNA sequence: TGTGCCAGCAGCAAAGCGCTTTTTGTGACTAGCGGGAGTGTCACCGGGGAGCTGTTTTTT. The chain recombines TRBV21-1 with TRBJ2-2; the table's D gene call, TRBD2, was not cross checked with the DNA. TRBV21-1 is classified as a pseudogene. The CDR3 spans 20 residues.

V usage is TRBV18 and J usage is TRBJ1-5, with D unclear. Germline-derived CDR1 and CDR2 are KGHSH and LQKENI. The CDR3 totals 16 residues. V shed 1 base and J shed 0 bases, with 10 bases lying between them. In nucleotides, the CDR3 is TGTGCCAGCTCACCACGGGGAGACTATAGCAATCAGCCCCAGCATTTT. Protein: CASSPRGDYSNQPQHF.

The chain carries TRBV7-2 and TRBJ1-2; D perhaps matches TRBD1 (6 bases). Trimming removed 5 bases from V and 5 bases from J, with 18 bases in between. The CDR3 sequence is 15 residues long. The germline gives CDR1 SGHTA, CDR2 FQGNSA. CDR3 sequence reads: CASSPGGTSSYGYTF. As DNA, the CDR3 is TGTGCCAGCAGCCCGGGGGGCACCTCCTCTTATGGCTACACCTTC.

The rearrangement links TRBV7-9 to TRBJ2-5, with 9 bases aligning to TRBD2. V lost 0 bases to trimming and J lost 5 bases; unmatched junction nucleotides: 13. The germline gives CDR1 SEHNR, CDR2 FQNEAQ (reference sequence). The CDR3 runs to 18 residues. The CDR3 sequence: CASSLAWLREGSQETQYF. CDR3 nucleotide sequence: TGTGCCAGCAGCTTAGCCTGGTTGCGGGAGGGATCCCAGGAGACCCAGTACTTC.